This entry lists 20 T cell receptor beta chains sequenced from one sample in a study of blood T cell repertoires in COVID-19. The table came from immunoSEQ multiplex PCR; TCRdb's copy has only in-frame clones and leaves some out. This sample has over 150,000 clones, with around 85% found just once. The sequenced sample was PBMCs or T cells enriched from blood (not recorded which). Every receptor here comes from a man aged 40-50 years who had recovered from COVID-19.

This sequence joins TRBV12-3 or TRBV12-4 and TRBJ1-1, with D unclear. The CDR3 loop spans 13 amino acids. V was clipped by 2 bases and J by 3 bases, with 7 bases between them. In nucleotides, the CDR3 is TGTGCCAGCAGTTTACTACTTGACACTGAAGCTTTCTTT. The encoded protein is CASSLLLDTEAFF.

The chain is built from TRBV19 and TRBJ1-4; D not certain. Trimming took 0 bases from V and 7 from J, leaving 6 bases between them. There are 13 residues in the CDR3. The V gene's germline CDR1 is LNHDA and CDR2 SQIVND (reference sequence). CDR3 amino acids: CASSIDSGEKLFF. The CDR3 DNA follows: TGTGCCAGTAGTATAGATTCAGGTGAAAAACTGTTTTTT.

V gene TRBV3-1 (or the pseudogene TRBV3-2) combines with J gene TRBJ2-1; D not certain. CDR1 and CDR2 (germline): LGHDT, YNNKEL (reference sequence). Trimming removed 7 bases from V and 8 bases from J, with 18 bases in between. The CDR3 runs 14 residues. The CDR3 reads CASTLGDRLDEQFF. CDR3 bases: TGTGCCAGCACCCTAGGAGACCGCCTCGATGAGCAGTTCTTC.

The V and J genes are TRBV10-3 and TRBJ1-1, with D possibly being TRBD1 (6 bases). Germline V gene sequence: CDR1 ENHRY, CDR2 SYGVKD. The CDR3 covers 13 residues. Trimming left V 10 bases short and J 5 bases short, with 17 bases between. DNA for the CDR3: TGTGCCACAGAGCCACAGGGTGGAACTGAAGCTTTCTTT. It codes for CATEPQGGTEAFF.

This clone has only a few counts. The chain combines TRBV2 with TRBJ2-6; D unresolved. CDR1 and CDR2 (germline): SNHLY, FYNNEI. There are 18 residues in the CDR3. Trimming stripped 2 bases from V and 0 bases from J, with 14 bases between. CDR3 residues: CASSEREGTISGANVLTF. CDR3 sequence (DNA): TGTGCCAGCAGTGAAAGAGAAGGAACTATCTCTGGGGCCAACGTCCTGACTTTC.

This clone showed up just a few times. The chain combines TRBV19 with TRBJ1-6, with no clear D. This CDR3 spans 16 amino acids. V lost 9 bases, J lost 2 bases, and 17 bases lay in between. Per the germline V gene, CDR1 is LNHDA and CDR2 is SQIVND (reference sequence). The CDR3 bases are TGTGCCAGCCGCCCGCCTCGAGGGACCTATAATTCACCCCTCCACTTT. It encodes CASRPPRGTYNSPLHF.

J is TRBJ1-1 and V is TRBV11-3; maybe TRBD1 (5 bases). The germline V and J ends were trimmed by 4 bases and 3 bases, with 9 bases remaining between them. CDR1 and CDR2 from the germline V gene are SGHNT and YENEEA. This CDR3 is 13 amino acids long. The CDR3 here is CASSSGRDTEAFF. In nucleotides, the CDR3 is TGTGCCAGCAGCTCGGGCAGGGACACTGAAGCTTTCTTT. Combining the CDR3 with reference TRBV11-3 and TRBJ1-1 gives the whole variable domain EAGVVQSPRYKIIEKKQPVAFWCNPISGHNTLYWYLQNLGQGPELLIRYENEEAVDDSQLPKDRFSAERLKGVDSTLKIQPAELGDSAVYLCASSSGRDTEAFFGQGTRLTVV.

This clone was recorded a few times. The V and J genes are TRBV30 and TRBJ1-1; 8 nucleotides match TRBD1. Trimming removed 2 bases from V and 3 bases from J; junction bases left unmatched: 8. The CDR3 covers 15 residues. CDR1 is GTSNPN, CDR2 SVGIG, per germline (reference sequence). The CDR3 sequence is CAWSPLGQGYTEAFF. CDR3 coding DNA: TGTGCCTGGAGTCCTCTCGGACAGGGATACACTGAAGCTTTCTTT.

In DNA, the CDR3 is TGTGCCAGCAGTGACAGGGTCACCGGGGAGCTGTTTTTT. Its protein product is CASSDRVTGELFF. The chain is built from TRBV25-1 and TRBJ2-2; D perhaps matches TRBD1 (5 bases). In germline, CDR1 is MGHDK, CDR2 SYGVNS. The CDR3 is made up of 13 amino acids. Trimming removed 3 bases from V and 4 bases from J, with 6 bases in between.

V is TRBV5-8 and J is TRBJ2-1; no clear D. The V end was cut by 4 bases, the J end by 7 bases, with 9 bases between. Germline V lookup: CDR1 SGHTS, CDR2 YDEGEE. The CDR3 is 12 residues long. CDR3 DNA: TGTGCCAGCAGCCGCGACGGGAATGAGCAGTTCTTC. It yields the protein CASSRDGNEQFF.

The chain has TRBV9 and TRBJ2-1, with 7 bases identical to TRBD2. This CDR3 spans 13 amino acids. Germline-derived CDR1 and CDR2 are SGDLS and YYNGEE. V lost 7 bases to trimming and J lost 8 bases; unmatched junction nucleotides: 9. CDR3: CASVGSGSYEQFF. The CDR3 DNA reads TGTGCCAGCGTCGGTAGCGGGTCATATGAGCAGTTCTTC.

This clone was counted a single time. The gene calls are TRBV18 and TRBJ2-3; TRBD2 aligns across 8 bases. From germline, CDR1 is KGHSH and CDR2 LQKENI. Trimming cost V 0 bases and J 4 bases; bases outside gene matches: 18. There are 20 residues in the CDR3. For the CDR3, the DNA is TGTGCCAGCTCACCACCTACTACTGCGAGCGGGAGTCGAACGGCAGATACGCAGTATTTT. Protein product: CASSPPTTASGSRTADTQYF.

V gene TRBV10-3 combines with J gene TRBJ2-1; 10 bases are shared with TRBD2. V was pared by 6 bases and J by 2 bases, with 13 bases of the junction left unmatched. The germline V gene has CDR1 ENHRY and CDR2 SYGVKD. CDR3 length: 18 residues. CDR3 protein: CAIRGLVSGRITYNEQFF. CDR3 coding DNA: TGTGCCATCAGGGGCCTGGTTAGCGGGAGGATAACCTACAATGAGCAGTTCTTC.

This clone was seen only once. In nucleotides, the CDR3 is TGTGCCAGCAGCCCGGGGGGGCCTCCAGATACGCAGTATTTT. Translation: CASSPGGPPDTQYF. The rearrangement links TRBV11-3 to TRBJ2-3; TRBD2 matches 8 bases. The CDR3 totals 14 residues. Germline assignment: CDR1 SGHNT and CDR2 YENEEA. The V gene end was trimmed by 5 bases and the J gene end by 4 bases; junction bases not matched to a gene: 5.

This clone was recorded only once. J is TRBJ2-7 and V is TRBV9, with 7 bases aligning to TRBD1. The CDR3 has 15 amino acids. Germline values: CDR1 SGDLS, CDR2 YYNGEE. V was clipped by 0 bases and J by 5 bases; unmatched bases: 8. The CDR3 sequence is CASSVAFGQVHEQYF. The CDR3 DNA reads TGTGCCAGCAGCGTAGCTTTCGGACAGGTACACGAGCAGTACTTC.

This chain links TRBV30 with TRBJ2-5; weak D call: TRBD2 (6 bases). Germline V CDR1 and CDR2: GTSNPN, SVGIG (reference sequence). Trimming took 3 bases from V and 4 from J, leaving 21 bases between them. This CDR3 region has 16 residues. The CDR3 spells CAWRFSPAGIRETQYF. CDR3 DNA sequence: TGTGCCTGGAGGTTTAGCCCAGCGGGTATAAGAGAGACCCAGTACTTC.

This sequence joins TRBV7-9 and TRBJ2-2; maybe TRBD2 (5 bases). CDR1 is SEHNR and CDR2 is FQNEAQ in the germline V gene (reference sequence). The CDR3 covers 13 residues. Trimming shortened V by 8 bases and J by 7 bases, and 14 bases separated the two germline ends. The CDR3 coding sequence is TGTGCCAGCTTCGTTATGGCGGGCGGGGAGCTGTTTTTT. Encoded protein: CASFVMAGGELFF.

This clone occurred once. The rearrangement links TRBV19 to TRBJ1-2; 12 positions agree with TRBD1. The V and J ends lost 8 bases and 5 bases, in that order; junction bases with no gene match: 9. The CDR3 contains 15 residues. Germline V gene lookup returns CDR1 LNHDA and CDR2 SQIVND (reference sequence). CDR3 nucleotides: TGTGCCAGTGGACCGGGACAGGGGGCTTTTTATGGCTACACCTTC. This gives the protein CASGPGQGAFYGYTF.

This clone appeared once. The V gene is TRBV29-1, the J gene TRBJ2-2; 7 bases fit TRBD1. Germline lookup yields CDR1 SQVTM and CDR2 ANQGSEA. CDR3 length equals 14 residues. Trimming cost V 4 bases and J 2 bases; bases outside gene matches: 4. The CDR3 nucleotides are TGCAGCGTTGGGCAGGGGGTAAACACCGGGGAGCTGTTTTTT. It specifies CSVGQGVNTGELFF.

This clone was seen a few times. The chain recombines TRBV5-1 with TRBJ1-2, with D possibly TRBD1 on 5 matching bases. The germline V gene has CDR1 SGHRS and CDR2 YFSETQ. V lost 2 bases to trimming and J lost 3 bases, with 11 bases between them. This CDR3 region has 14 residues. The CDR3 DNA is TGCGCCAGCAGCTTTCTTCAGGGTGACTATGGCTACACCTTC. It specifies CASSFLQGDYGYTF.